This T cell receptor beta chain is drawn from a study of shared clonotypes between healthy human individuals. On this clone itself: The target antigen is unknown.

Study outcomes and limitations: Generation of non-shared clonotypes was less probable than generation of clonotypes shared by all four donors. Memory subsets generally showed lower estimated richness than naive subsets. Sampling was confined to blood; repertoires within tissues likely differ. In a handful of donors, roughly 5.2% of naive CD4 clonotypes appeared in common.

Assay used: immunoSEQ multiplex PCR; TCRdb lists only in-frame clones, some missing. The sample consists of roughly 700,000 clones, approximately 79% of them appearing once. Germline V gene sequence: CDR1 MNHEY, CDR2 SVGAGI. The CDR3 is 11 residues long. With 8 bases removed from V and 6 bases from J, the gap between germline ends came to 7 bases. The receptor was isolated from a young woman in good health. V and J are TRBV6-5 and TRBJ2-2; D might be TRBD2 (6 bases). The source material was memory CD4+ T cells sorted from blood. Subset here: CD45RA-negative fraction. CDR3 nucleotides: TGTGCCAGCGGAGGGGCCGGGGAGCTGTTTTTT. Protein product: CASGGAGELFF.